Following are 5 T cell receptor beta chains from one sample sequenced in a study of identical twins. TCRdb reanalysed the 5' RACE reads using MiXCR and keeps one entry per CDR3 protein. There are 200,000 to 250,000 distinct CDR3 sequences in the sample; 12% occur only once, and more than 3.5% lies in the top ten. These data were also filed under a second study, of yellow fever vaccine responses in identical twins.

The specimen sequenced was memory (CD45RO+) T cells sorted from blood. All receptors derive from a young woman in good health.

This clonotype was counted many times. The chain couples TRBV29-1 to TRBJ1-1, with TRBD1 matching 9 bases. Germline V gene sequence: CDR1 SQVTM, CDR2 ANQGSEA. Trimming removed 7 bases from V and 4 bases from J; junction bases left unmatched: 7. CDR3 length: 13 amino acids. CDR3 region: CSARDRVGTEAFF. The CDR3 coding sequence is TGCAGCGCCCGGGACAGGGTAGGCACTGAAGCTTTCTTT.

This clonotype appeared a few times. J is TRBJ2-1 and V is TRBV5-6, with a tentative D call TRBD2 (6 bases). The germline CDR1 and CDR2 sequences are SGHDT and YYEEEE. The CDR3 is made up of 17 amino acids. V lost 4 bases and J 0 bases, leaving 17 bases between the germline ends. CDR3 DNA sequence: TGTGCCAGCAGCCGCGGAGGGACTGTTGGCTCCTACAATGAGCAGTTCTTC. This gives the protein CASSRGGTVGSYNEQFF.

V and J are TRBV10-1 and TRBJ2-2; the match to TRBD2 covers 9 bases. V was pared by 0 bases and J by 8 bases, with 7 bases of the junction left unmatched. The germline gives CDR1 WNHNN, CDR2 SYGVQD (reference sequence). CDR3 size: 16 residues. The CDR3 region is CASSESTAGGSGELFF. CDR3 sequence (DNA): TGCGCCAGCAGTGAGTCGACAGCGGGAGGTTCGGGGGAGCTGTTTTTT.

CDR3 bases: TGTGCCAGCAGCTTATTCAGCACTGAAGCTTTCTTT. This encodes CASSLFSTEAFF. The chain has TRBV7-9 and TRBJ1-1; D ambiguous. V was pared by 2 bases and J by 4 bases, with 5 bases between. The CDR3 is made up of 12 amino acids. Germline assignment: CDR1 SEHNR and CDR2 FQNEAQ (reference sequence).

CDR3 in DNA: TGTGCCAGCAGTGAAACTAGTAGGCACACCGGGGAGCTGTTTTTT. Protein sequence: CASSETSRHTGELFF. The chain carries TRBV6-1 and TRBJ2-2, with D possibly being TRBD2 (5 bases). Germline loops: CDR1 MNHNS, CDR2 SASEGT. V gave up 2 bases and J gave up 3 bases, with 10 bases separating them. The CDR3 is 15 residues long.